This T cell receptor beta chain came from a study of cytomegalovirus exposure and HLA in healthy donors. As regards this clone: Antigen specificity is unknown.

Study-wide results and caveats: TCR association rates varied by HLA locus in a later analysis, with DRB1 highest and HLA-C lowest. Later analysis associated a missense DCLRE1C variant with TCR beta V- and J-gene trimming. By a later analysis, the bulk of CMV-associated TCR beta chains appeared HLA-restricted.

The PCR contained 60 Vbeta and 13 Jbeta primers. TCRdb keeps only in-frame clones here, not all; method: immunoSEQ multiplex PCR. The sample lists roughly 120,000 clones; around 76% were seen once. The sequenced sample consisted of PBMCs. The clonotype comes from a woman aged 60-70 years in good health and CMV-seropositive.

CDR3 in amino acids: CASSQDPQGYEQYF. The CDR3 nucleotides are TGCGCCAGCAGCCAAGACCCGCAGGGGTACGAGCAGTACTTC. The genes are TRBV4-1 and TRBJ2-7; TRBD1 is a possible D gene (6 bases). CDR3 length: 14 residues. The germline V and J ends were trimmed by 0 bases and 4 bases, with 10 bases remaining between them. Germline loops: CDR1 MGHRA, CDR2 YSYEKL.